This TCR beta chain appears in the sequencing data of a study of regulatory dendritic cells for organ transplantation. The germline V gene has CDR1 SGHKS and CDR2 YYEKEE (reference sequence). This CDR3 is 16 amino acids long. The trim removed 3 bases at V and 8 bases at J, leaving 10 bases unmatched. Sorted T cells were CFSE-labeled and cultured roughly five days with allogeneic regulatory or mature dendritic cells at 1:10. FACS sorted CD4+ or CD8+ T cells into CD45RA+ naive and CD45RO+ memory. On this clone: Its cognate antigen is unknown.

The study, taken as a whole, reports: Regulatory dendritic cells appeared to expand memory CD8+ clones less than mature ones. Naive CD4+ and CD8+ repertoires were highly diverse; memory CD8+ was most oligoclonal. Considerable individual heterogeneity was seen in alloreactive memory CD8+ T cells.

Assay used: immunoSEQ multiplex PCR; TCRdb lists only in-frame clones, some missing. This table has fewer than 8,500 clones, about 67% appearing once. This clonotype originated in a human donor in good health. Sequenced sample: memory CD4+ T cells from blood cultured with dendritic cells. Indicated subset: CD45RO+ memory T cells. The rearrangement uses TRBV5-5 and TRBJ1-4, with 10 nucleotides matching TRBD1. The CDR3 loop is CASSWRGGTGVEKLFF. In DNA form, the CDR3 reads TGTGCCAGCAGCTGGAGGGGCGGGACAGGGGTCGAAAAACTGTTTTTT.